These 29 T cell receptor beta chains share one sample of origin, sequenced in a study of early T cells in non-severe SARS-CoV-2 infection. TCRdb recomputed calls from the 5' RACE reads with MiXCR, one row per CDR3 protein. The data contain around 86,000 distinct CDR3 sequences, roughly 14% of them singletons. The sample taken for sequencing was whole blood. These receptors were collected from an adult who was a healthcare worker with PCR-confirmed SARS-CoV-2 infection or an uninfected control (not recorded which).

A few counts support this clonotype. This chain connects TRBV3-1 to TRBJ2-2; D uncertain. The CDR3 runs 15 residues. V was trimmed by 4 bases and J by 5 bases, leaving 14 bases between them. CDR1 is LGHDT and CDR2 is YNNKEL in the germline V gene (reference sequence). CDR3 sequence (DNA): TGTGCCAGCAGCCCCGGAATCACACGGACCGGGGAGCTGTTTTTT. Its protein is CASSPGITRTGELFF.

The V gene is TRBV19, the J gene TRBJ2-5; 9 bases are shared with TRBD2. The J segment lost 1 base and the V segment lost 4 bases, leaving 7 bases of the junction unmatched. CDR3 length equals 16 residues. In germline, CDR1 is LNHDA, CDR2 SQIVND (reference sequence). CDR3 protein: CASSSERGASQETQYF. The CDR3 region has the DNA TGTGCCAGTAGTAGTGAGCGGGGGGCCTCCCAAGAGACCCAGTACTTC.

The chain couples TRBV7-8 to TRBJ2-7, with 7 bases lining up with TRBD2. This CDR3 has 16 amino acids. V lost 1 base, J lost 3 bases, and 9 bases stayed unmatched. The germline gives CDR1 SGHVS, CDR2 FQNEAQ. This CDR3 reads CASSLGGRGSVYEQYV. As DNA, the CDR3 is TGTGCCAGCAGCTTAGGAGGGCGGGGGTCGGTCTACGAGCAGTACGTC.

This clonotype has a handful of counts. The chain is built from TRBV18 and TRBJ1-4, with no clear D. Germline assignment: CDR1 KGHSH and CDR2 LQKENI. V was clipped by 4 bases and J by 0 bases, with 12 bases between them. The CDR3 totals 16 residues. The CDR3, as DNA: TGTGCCAGCTCACTTTCAGGCACTGCAACTAATGAAAAACTGTTTTTT. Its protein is CASSLSGTATNEKLFF.

The CDR3 region is CATSRDRGLDTQYF. In nucleotides, the CDR3 is TGTGCCACCAGCAGAGACAGGGGGCTGGATACGCAGTATTTT. This rearrangement joins TRBV15 to TRBJ2-3; 8 bases agree with TRBD1. CDR3 length: 14 residues. V gave up 0 bases and J gave up 6 bases; unmatched junction bases: 2. Looked up from germline, CDR1 is LNHNV and CDR2 is YYDKDF (reference sequence).

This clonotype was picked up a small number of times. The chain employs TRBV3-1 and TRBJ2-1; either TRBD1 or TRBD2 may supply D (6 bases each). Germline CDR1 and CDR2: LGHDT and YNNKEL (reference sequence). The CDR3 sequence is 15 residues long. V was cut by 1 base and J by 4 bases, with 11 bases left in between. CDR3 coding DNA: TGTGCCAGCAGCCAAGGCACGGGGGCGTACAATGAGCAGTTCTTC. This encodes CASSQGTGAYNEQFF.

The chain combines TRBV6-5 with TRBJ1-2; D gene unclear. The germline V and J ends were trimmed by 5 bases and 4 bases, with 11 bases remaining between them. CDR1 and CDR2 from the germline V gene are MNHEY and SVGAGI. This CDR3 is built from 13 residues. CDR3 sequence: CASSPRETYGYTF. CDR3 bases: TGTGCCAGCAGTCCCCGCGAAACCTATGGCTACACCTTC.

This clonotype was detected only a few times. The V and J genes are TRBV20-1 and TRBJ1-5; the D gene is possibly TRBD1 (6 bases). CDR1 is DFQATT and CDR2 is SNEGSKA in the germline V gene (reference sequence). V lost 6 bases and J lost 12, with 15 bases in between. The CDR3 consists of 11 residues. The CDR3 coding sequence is TGCAGTGCCACCAGGGGAAAGGTCCAGCATTTT. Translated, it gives CSATRGKVQHF.

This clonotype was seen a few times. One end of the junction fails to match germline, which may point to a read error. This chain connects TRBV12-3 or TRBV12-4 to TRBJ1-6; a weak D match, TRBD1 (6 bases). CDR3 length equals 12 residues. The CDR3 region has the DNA TGTGCCGCGCGCGGACAGAATTCACCCCTCCATTTT. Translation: CAARGQNSPLHF.

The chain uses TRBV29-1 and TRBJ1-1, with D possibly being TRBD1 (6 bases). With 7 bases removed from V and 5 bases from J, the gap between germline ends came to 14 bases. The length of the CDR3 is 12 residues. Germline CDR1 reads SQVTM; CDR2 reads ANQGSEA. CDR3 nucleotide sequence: TGCAGCGCGAAAGGGGGTCGGACTGAAGCTTTCTTT. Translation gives CSAKGGRTEAFF.

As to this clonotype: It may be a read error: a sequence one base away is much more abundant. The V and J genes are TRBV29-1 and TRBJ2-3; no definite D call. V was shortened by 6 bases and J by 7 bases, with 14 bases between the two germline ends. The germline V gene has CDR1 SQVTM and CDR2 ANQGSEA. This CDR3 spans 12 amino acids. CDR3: CSVGREPNTQYF. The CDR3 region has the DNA TGCAGCGTGGGTCGTGAGCCGAATACGCAGTATTTT.

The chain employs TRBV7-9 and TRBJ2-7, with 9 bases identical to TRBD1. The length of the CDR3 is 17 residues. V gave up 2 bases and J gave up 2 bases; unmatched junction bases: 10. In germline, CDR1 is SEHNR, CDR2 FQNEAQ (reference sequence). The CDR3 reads CASSLLNGTGSPYEQYV. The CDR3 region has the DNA TGTGCCAGCAGCTTACTAAATGGGACAGGGAGCCCCTACGAGCAGTACGTC.

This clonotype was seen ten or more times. CDR3 protein: CASSAWEGLNTEAFF. The CDR3 DNA sequence: TGTGCCAGCAGCGCCTGGGAGGGGTTGAACACTGAAGCTTTCTTT. This chain uses TRBV6-1 with TRBJ1-1; tentatively, D is TRBD1 (5 bases). This CDR3 is built from 15 residues. V was trimmed by 6 bases and J by 0 bases, leaving 14 bases between them. Germline CDR1 and CDR2: MNHNS and SASEGT.

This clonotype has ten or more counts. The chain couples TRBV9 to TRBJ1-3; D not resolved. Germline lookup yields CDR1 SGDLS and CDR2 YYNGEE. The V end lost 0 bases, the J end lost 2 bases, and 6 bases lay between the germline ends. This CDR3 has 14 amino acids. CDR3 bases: TGTGCCAGCAGCGTAGCTACAGCTGGAAACACCATATATTTT. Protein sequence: CASSVATAGNTIYF.

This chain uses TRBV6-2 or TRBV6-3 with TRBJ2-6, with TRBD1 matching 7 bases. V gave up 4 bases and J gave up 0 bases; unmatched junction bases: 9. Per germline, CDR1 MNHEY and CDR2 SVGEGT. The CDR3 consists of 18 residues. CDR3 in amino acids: CASSFTFDRASGANVLTF. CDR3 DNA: TGTGCCAGCAGTTTCACCTTTGACAGGGCCTCTGGGGCCAACGTCCTGACTTTC.

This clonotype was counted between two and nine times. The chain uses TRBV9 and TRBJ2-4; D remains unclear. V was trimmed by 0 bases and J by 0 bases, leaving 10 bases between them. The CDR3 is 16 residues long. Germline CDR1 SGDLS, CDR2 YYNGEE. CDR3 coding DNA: TGTGCCAGCAGCGTAGGGACGGTACTAGCCAAAAACATTCAGTACTTC. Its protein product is CASSVGTVLAKNIQYF.

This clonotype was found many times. Here the CDR3 DNA reads TGTGCCAGCAGTTACTCACTGGGGGCTTACAATGAGCAGTTCTTC. Translating gives CASSYSLGAYNEQFF. The genes are TRBV6-5 and TRBJ2-1; the D gene is possibly TRBD1 (6 bases). The CDR3 loop spans 15 amino acids. V shed 0 bases and J shed 4 bases, with 10 bases lying between them. Germline lookup yields CDR1 MNHEY and CDR2 SVGAGI.

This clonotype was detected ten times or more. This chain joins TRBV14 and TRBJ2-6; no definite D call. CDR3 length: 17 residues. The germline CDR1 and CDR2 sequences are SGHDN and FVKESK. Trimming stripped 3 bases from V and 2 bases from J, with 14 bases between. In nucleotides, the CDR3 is TGTGCCAGCAGCCAGGGTTTCGGTCGCCCTGGGGCCAACGTCCTGACTTTC. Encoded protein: CASSQGFGRPGANVLTF.

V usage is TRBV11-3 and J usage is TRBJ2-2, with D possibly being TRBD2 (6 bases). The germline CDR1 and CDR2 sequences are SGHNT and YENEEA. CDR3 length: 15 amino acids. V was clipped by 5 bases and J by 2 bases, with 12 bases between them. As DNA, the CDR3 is TGTGCCAGCAGCCAGGGACTGGCTAACACCGGGGAGCTGTTTTTT. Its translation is CASSQGLANTGELFF.

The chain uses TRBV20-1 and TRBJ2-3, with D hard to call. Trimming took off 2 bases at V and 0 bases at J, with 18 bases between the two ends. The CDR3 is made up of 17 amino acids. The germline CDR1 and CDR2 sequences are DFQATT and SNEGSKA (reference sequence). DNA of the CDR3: TGCAGTGCTAGATTGTGGTCAGTGGTTAGGAGCACAGATACGCAGTATTTT. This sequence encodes CSARLWSVVRSTDTQYF.

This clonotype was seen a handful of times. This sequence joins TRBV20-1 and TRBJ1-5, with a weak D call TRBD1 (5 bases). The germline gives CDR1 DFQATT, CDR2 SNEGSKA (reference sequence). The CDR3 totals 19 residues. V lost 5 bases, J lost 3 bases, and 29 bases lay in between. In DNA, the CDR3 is TGCAGTGCTCACCCTCCTTCGGACATCCGACTTGGGAACAATCAGCCCCAGCATTTT. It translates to CSAHPPSDIRLGNNQPQHF.

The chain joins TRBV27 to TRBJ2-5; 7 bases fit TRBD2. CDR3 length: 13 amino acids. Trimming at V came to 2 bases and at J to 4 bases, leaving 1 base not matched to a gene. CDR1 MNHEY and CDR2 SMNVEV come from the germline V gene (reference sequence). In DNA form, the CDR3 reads TGTGCCAGCAGTTTAGGGGAGGGAGAGACCCAGTACTTC. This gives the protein CASSLGEGETQYF.

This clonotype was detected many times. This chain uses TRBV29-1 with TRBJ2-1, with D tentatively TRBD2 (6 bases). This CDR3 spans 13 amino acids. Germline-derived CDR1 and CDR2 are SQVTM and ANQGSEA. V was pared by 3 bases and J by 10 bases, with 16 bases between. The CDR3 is CSVESREKGEQFF. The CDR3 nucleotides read TGCAGCGTTGAGTCACGGGAGAAGGGGGAGCAGTTCTTC.

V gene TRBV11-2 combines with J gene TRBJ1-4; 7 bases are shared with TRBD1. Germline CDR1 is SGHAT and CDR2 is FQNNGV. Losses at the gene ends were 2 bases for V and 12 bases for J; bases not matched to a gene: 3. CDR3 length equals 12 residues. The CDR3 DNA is TGTGCCAGCAGCTTAACAGGGGCAGAACTGTTTTTT. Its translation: CASSLTGAELFF. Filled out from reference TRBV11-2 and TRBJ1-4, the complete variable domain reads EAGVAQSPRYKIIEKRQSVAFWCNPISGHATLYWYQQILGQGPKLLIQFQNNGVVDDSQLPKDRFSAERLKGVDSTLKIQPAKLEDSAVYLCASSLTGAELFFGSGTQLSVL.

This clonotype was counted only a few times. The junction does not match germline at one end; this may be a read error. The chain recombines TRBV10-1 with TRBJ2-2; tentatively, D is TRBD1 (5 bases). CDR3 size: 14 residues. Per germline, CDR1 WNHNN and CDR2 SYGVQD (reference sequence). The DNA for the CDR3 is TGCGCCAGCTGTGACAGCGCGAACACCGGGGAGCTGTTTTTT. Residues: CASCDSANTGELFF.

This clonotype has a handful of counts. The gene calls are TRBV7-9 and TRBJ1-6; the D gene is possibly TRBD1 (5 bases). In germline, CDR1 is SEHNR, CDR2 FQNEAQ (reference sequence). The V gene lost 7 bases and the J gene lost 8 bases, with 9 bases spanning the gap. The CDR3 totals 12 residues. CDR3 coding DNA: TGTGCCAGCACACAACAGGATTCACCCCTCCACTTT. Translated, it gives CASTQQDSPLHF.

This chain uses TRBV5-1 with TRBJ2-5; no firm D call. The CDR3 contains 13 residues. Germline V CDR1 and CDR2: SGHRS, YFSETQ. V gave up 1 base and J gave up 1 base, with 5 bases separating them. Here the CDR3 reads CASSLNSQETQYF. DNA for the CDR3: TGCGCCAGCAGCTTGAACAGCCAAGAGACCCAGTACTTC.

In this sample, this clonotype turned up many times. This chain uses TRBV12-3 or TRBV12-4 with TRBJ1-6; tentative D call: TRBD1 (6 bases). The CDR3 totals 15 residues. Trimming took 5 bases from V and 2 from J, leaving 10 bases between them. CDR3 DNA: TGTGCCAGCAGTCCCGGGACACCCTATAATTCACCCCTCCACTTT. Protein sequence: CASSPGTPYNSPLHF.

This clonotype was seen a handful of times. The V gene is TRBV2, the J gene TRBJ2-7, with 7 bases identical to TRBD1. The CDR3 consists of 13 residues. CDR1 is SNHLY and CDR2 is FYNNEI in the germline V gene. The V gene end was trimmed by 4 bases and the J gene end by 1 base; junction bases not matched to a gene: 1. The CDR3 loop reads CASSGDRSYEQYV. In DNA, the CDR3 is TGTGCCAGCAGTGGGGACAGATCCTACGAGCAGTACGTC.